Each of the 6 T cell receptor beta chains below was sequenced from the same sample in a study of blood T cell repertoires in COVID-19. The protocol was immunoSEQ multiplex PCR, while the TCRdb copy is restricted to in-frame clones and leaves out a portion. The sample consists of approximately 190,000 clones, around 76% of them appearing once. Material for sequencing was peripheral blood. The receptor source for this set is an older woman with COVID-19, enrolled during active disease.

The chain employs TRBV5-6 and TRBJ2-4, with 7 bases matching TRBD1. The J segment lost 5 bases and the V segment lost 4 bases, leaving 6 bases of the junction unmatched. This CDR3 has 14 amino acids. Per the germline V gene, CDR1 is SGHDT and CDR2 is YYEEEE. In DNA, the CDR3 is TGTGCCAGCAGCCTTACCGGGACAGAAAACATTCAGTACTTC. Translation gives CASSLTGTENIQYF.

The chain carries TRBV28 and TRBJ1-3, with D possibly matching TRBD1 (6 bases). Trimming removed 2 bases from V and 0 bases from J, with 14 bases in between. The germline CDR1 and CDR2 sequences are MDHEN and SYDVKM. The CDR3 length is 17 residues. The CDR3: CASSLTGTPGSGNTIYF. The CDR3 DNA reads as TGTGCCAGCAGTTTAACCGGGACACCGGGCTCTGGAAACACCATATATTTT.

The genes are TRBV29-1 and TRBJ1-2; weak D call: TRBD1 (5 bases). V was clipped by 4 bases and J by 6 bases, with 9 bases between them. The CDR3 contains 11 residues. Germline-derived CDR1 and CDR2 are SQVTM and ANQGSEA. Written as DNA, the CDR3 is TGCAGCGTTGCAGGGCAAGATGGCTACACCTTC. It encodes CSVAGQDGYTF.

This chain uses TRBV4-2 with TRBJ2-7; 7 bases line up with TRBD2. The germline V gene has CDR1 LGHNA and CDR2 YNFKEQ. The J segment lost 2 bases and the V segment lost 0 bases, leaving 7 bases of the junction unmatched. This CDR3 comprises 16 residues. The CDR3 loop is CASSQEGASGTYEQYF. In DNA form, the CDR3 reads TGTGCCAGCAGCCAAGAGGGTGCTAGCGGTACCTACGAGCAGTACTTC.

The rearrangement links TRBV28 to TRBJ1-4, with a weak D call TRBD1 (5 bases). Germline values: CDR1 MDHEN, CDR2 SYDVKM. The CDR3 is 20 amino acids. V dropped 6 bases and J dropped 1 base, with 27 bases sitting between them. CDR3 sequence reads: CASSSLFLDSLDQTNEKLFF. The DNA of the CDR3 is TGTGCCAGCAGCTCCCTCTTCCTCGACAGCTTAGATCAAACTAATGAAAAACTGTTTTTT.

This chain joins TRBV5-1 and TRBJ1-1; TRBD1 might be the D (5 bases). Trimming took 6 bases from V and 1 from J, leaving 19 bases between them. The CDR3 consists of 16 residues. CDR1 and CDR2 (germline): SGHRS, YFSETQ. The CDR3 coding sequence is TGCGCCAGCAAAAAAAGCGGGGGAAATGCGAACACTGAAGCTTTCTTT. This encodes CASKKSGGNANTEAFF.